This entry describes one T cell receptor beta chain. Its antigen remains unidentified. These data belong to a study of cytomegalovirus exposure and HLA in healthy donors. General study findings and limits: Presence/absence analyses treated sequencing depth as roughly uniform across donors. Immune exposure was documented only through CMV serostatus.

The PCR employed 60 Vbeta primers together with 13 Jbeta primers. Using immunoSEQ multiplex PCR, the repertoire was profiled, and TCRdb retains in-frame clones only, with some absent. Of 110,000 or so clones listed, 76% are singletons. Sequences were obtained from PBMCs. The receptor was derived from a woman aged 35 to 49 in good health and CMV-seropositive.

The CDR3 DNA reads as TGTGCCAGCGGTTTTAGCGGGGAAGTCACAGATACGCAGTATTTT. The encoded protein is CASGFSGEVTDTQYF. The chain joins TRBV25-1 to TRBJ2-3, with 8 bases that match TRBD2. With 8 bases clipped from V and 2 bases from J, the junction kept 9 bases outside the gene matches. The CDR3 extends over 15 amino acids. CDR1 MGHDK and CDR2 SYGVNS come from the germline V gene.